The next 22 T cell receptor beta chains were all read from a single sample in a study of tumor-infiltrating lymphocytes in primary liver carcinoma. The input was around 500 ng total RNA; TCR beta cDNA was made from it with a constant-region primer. Libraries of TCR beta came from three nested multiplex PCR rounds with slightly modified ARM-PCR. The study ran its first two PCR rounds for approximately 11 cycles each, using TRBV1-TRBV30 forward primers and a C-beta reverse primer. TCRdb re-called the multiplex PCR reads with MiXCR, one entry per CDR3 protein. The repertoire holds around 40,000 distinct CDR3 sequences, with 73% as singletons. The tissue used was unsorted bulk material of roughly 17-31 mg. RNA and DNA were co-extracted from it with the AllPrep DNA/RNA mini kit. The specimen was liver tumor tissue from sampling region 2. Subset here: tumor region T2, inferior pole. The receptors were gathered from a man aged 40-49 years with primary liver carcinoma and hepatitis B virus infection.

Turning to this clonotype: One junction end does not reproduce the germline sequence, and a read error may be involved. The chain employs TRBV25-1 and TRBJ1-1; 10 bases are shared with TRBD1. Germline V CDR1 and CDR2: MGHDK, SYGVNS. The CDR3 extends over 14 amino acids. Written as DNA, the CDR3 is TGTGCCAGCATCGGTGACAGGGGGCTAACTGAAGCTCTCTTT. It codes for CASIGDRGLTEALF.

Details on this clonotype: A much larger clonotype is one base distant, so this may be a read error. The chain couples TRBV6-2 or TRBV6-3 to TRBJ1-5, with D unclear. The V gene lost 5 bases and the J gene lost 3 bases, with 11 bases spanning the gap. Germline V gene lookup returns CDR1 MNHEY and CDR2 SVGEGT. The CDR3 extends over 14 amino acids. CDR3 bases: TGTGCCAGCAGTCAGAGAGGGTTCAATCAGCCCCAGCATTTT. Its translation is CASSQRGFNQPQHF.

The V and J genes are TRBV11-1 and TRBJ2-3; a weak D match, TRBD2 (5 bases). This CDR3 is built from 15 residues. Trimming left V 10 bases short and J 0 bases short, with 17 bases between. In germline, CDR1 is SGHAT, CDR2 FQDESV (reference sequence). This CDR3 is CATSLARESTDTQYF. In DNA, the CDR3 is TGTGCCACCAGTTTGGCTAGGGAGAGCACAGATACGCAGTATTTT.

About this clonotype: One end of the junction varies from germline; a read error may be responsible. This chain links TRBV28 with TRBJ1-2; 8 bases line up with TRBD1. The CDR3 contains 14 residues. The germline CDR1 and CDR2 sequences are MDHEN and SYDVKM. The DNA for the CDR3 is TGTACCAGCAGTTGGGCAGGGGGCTTGGGGGGCTACACCTTC. This gives the protein CTSSWAGGLGGYTF.

Comments on this clonotype: This is likely a read error, given that the CDR3 carries no conserved phenylalanine or tryptophan at its end. The chain has TRBV5-1 and TRBJ1-1; D is perhaps TRBD1 (5 bases). Germline CDR1 SGHRS, CDR2 YFSETQ. With 0 bases removed from V and 7 bases from J, the gap between germline ends came to 10 bases. CDR3 length equals 13 residues. The CDR3 coding sequence is TGCGCCAGCAGCTTGGTATGGGGGATTGAAGCTTTCATT. Encoded protein: CASSLVWGIEAFI.

This clonotype has more than one count but fewer than ten. A junction boundary mismatches the germline segment, possibly from a read error. The V and J genes are TRBV11-2 and TRBJ2-7; D perhaps matches TRBD1 (5 bases). The CDR3 extends over 14 amino acids. Germline CDR1 and CDR2: SGHAT and FQNNGV. CDR3 coding DNA: TGTGCCAGCAACTCTAACAGGAGCTCCTACGTGCAGTACTTC. Its protein product is CASNSNRSSYVQYF. The full variable domain, rest sourced from reference TRBV11-2 and TRBJ2-7, is EAGVAQSPRYKIIEKRQSVAFWCNPISGHATLYWYQQILGQGPKLLIQFQNNGVVDDSQLPKDRFSAERLKGVDSTLKIQPAKLEDSAVYLCASNSNRSSYVQYFGPGTRLTVT.

The CDR3 sequence is CASSRGVGTRYGYTF. CDR3 nucleotides: TGTGCCAGTAGTCGTGGAGTGGGCACTCGGTATGGCTACACCTTC. V usage is TRBV6-6 and J usage is TRBJ1-2; D is ambiguous. The CDR3 loop spans 15 amino acids. CDR1 is MNHNY, CDR2 SVGAGI, per germline (reference sequence). Trimming removed 9 bases from V and 5 bases from J, with 22 bases in between.

About this clonotype itself: The conserved closing phenylalanine or tryptophan is absent in this CDR3, likely reflecting a read error. V is TRBV29-1 and J is TRBJ2-7; TRBD1 might be the D (5 bases). Germline V gene sequence: CDR1 SQVTM, CDR2 ANQGSEA. The CDR3 spans 15 residues. Trimming left V 6 bases short and J 1 base short, with 19 bases between. CDR3 sequence: CSVRLSRVKSYEQYY. For the CDR3, the DNA is TGCAGCGTACGCCTTTCCAGGGTCAAGTCCTACGAGCAGTACTAC.

The CDR3 sequence: CASSPAGNYEQYF. CDR3 coding DNA: TGTGCCAGCAGTCCTGCAGGGAACTACGAGCAGTACTTC. The chain links TRBV6-5 to TRBJ2-7; D might be TRBD1 (5 bases). This CDR3 region has 13 residues. Germline-derived CDR1 and CDR2 are MNHEY and SVGAGI. Trimming cost V 5 bases and J 3 bases, with 11 bases left between them.

This clonotype has only a few counts. At one end, the junction sequence differs from germline, possibly due to a read error. The V gene is TRBV5-1, the J gene TRBJ2-7; TRBD2 aligns across 14 bases. The CDR3 is 15 amino acids. Germline V CDR1 and CDR2: SGHRS, YFSETQ. This CDR3 reads CASSVGTSGSPEQHF. The CDR3 coding sequence is TGCGCCAGCAGCGTGGGGACTAGCGGGAGCCCCGAGCAACACTTC.

This clonotype was seen just once. This chain uses TRBV5-1 with TRBJ1-1; the D gene is possibly TRBD1 (5 bases). The CDR3 contains 14 residues. Germline CDR1 SGHRS, CDR2 YFSETQ. Trimming cost V 4 bases and J 5 bases, with 15 bases left between them. The CDR3 protein is CASSAVWGYTEAFF. CDR3 nucleotides: TGCGCCAGCAGCGCCGTATGGGGCTATACTGAAGCTTTCTTT.

On this clonotype itself: The junction departs from the called germline gene at one end, perhaps through a read error. V usage is TRBV5-1 and J usage is TRBJ1-1, with 8 bases aligning to TRBD1. Germline V gene lookup returns CDR1 SGHRS and CDR2 YFSETQ. The CDR3 sequence is 14 residues long. CDR3 DNA sequence: TGCGCCAGCAGCGTCGCAGGGGGCTATACTGAAGCTCTCTTT. Residues: CASSVAGGYTEALF.

This clonotype qualifies as medium-sized (0.01 to 0.1%). The chain carries TRBV30 and TRBJ2-1; 9 bases agree with TRBD2. The V and J ends lost 1 base and 7 bases, in that order; junction bases with no gene match: 8. CDR1 and CDR2 (germline): GTSNPN, SVGIG (reference sequence). The CDR3 has 15 residues. Written as DNA, the CDR3 is TGTGCCTGGAGTGAAGGGTCTAGCGGGGTAAATGAGCAGTTCTTC. Translating gives CAWSEGSSGVNEQFF.

On this clonotype: At one boundary the junction diverges from the germline segment, which might be a read error. The chain uses TRBV29-1 and TRBJ1-1; D uncertain. This CDR3 spans 11 amino acids. Per the germline V gene, CDR1 is SQVTM and CDR2 is ANQGSEA. The CDR3 protein is CSVIKNTKALF. The CDR3 region has the DNA TGCAGCGTTATCAAGAACACTAAAGCTCTCTTT.

V gene TRBV7-8 combines with J gene TRBJ2-7; D possibly corresponds to TRBD2 (6 bases). V lost 7 bases and J 9 bases, leaving 16 bases between the germline ends. CDR3 size: 12 residues. Germline CDR1 is SGHVS and CDR2 is FQNEAQ. The CDR3 nucleotides are TGTGCCAGCATCGCCGGGGGTGACGGGCAGTACTTC. The encoded protein is CASIAGGDGQYF.

At least ten counts were recorded for this clonotype. This chain joins TRBV28 and TRBJ2-2, with 15 positions matching TRBD2. The CDR3 totals 17 residues. From germline, CDR1 is MDHEN and CDR2 SYDVKM. J gave up 6 bases and V 7 bases, and 9 bases lay outside the gene matches. CDR3 in amino acids: CASIPNGLAGGAGELFF. The CDR3 DNA is TGTGCCAGCATTCCCAACGGACTAGCGGGAGGGGCCGGGGAGCTGTTTTTT.

In its sample, this clonotype was seen once. The CDR3 does not close with the conserved phenylalanine or tryptophan, likely indicating a read error. V and J are TRBV11-2 and TRBJ1-2, with a possible D match to TRBD1 (6 bases). Germline assignment: CDR1 SGHAT and CDR2 FQNNGV. CDR3 size: 13 residues. The CDR3 nucleotides read TGTGCCTGCAGCTTTAACCCAGGGGAAGGCTACACCCTC. As protein: CACSFNPGEGYTL.

As to this clonotype: At one boundary the junction diverges from the germline segment, which might be a read error. The chain couples TRBV12-3 or TRBV12-4 to TRBJ2-2; tentative D call: TRBD2 (6 bases). The CDR3 length is 16 residues. Written as DNA, the CDR3 is TGTGCCATCAGTTTAACTCCAGCGGGTGTGACCGGGGAGCTGTTTTTT. Its translation is CAISLTPAGVTGELFF.

Regarding this clonotype: One end of the junction fails to match germline, which may point to a read error. The J gene is TRBJ2-1, the V gene TRBV11-1, with a possible D match to TRBD1 (5 bases). The CDR3 has 15 residues. Per the germline V gene, CDR1 is SGHAT and CDR2 is FQDESV (reference sequence). The CDR3 spells CTSSFQGPLDNGQFF. In DNA form, the CDR3 reads TGTACCAGCAGCTTCCAAGGACCGCTGGACAATGGGCAGTTCTTC.

This clonotype was counted many times. The rearrangement joins TRBV20-1 to TRBJ2-1, with 7 bases fitting TRBD1. Germline V gene lookup returns CDR1 DFQATT and CDR2 SNEGSKA (reference sequence). J gave up 3 bases and V 5 bases, and 10 bases lay outside the gene matches. The CDR3 covers 15 residues. CDR3 protein: CSARTRDRDYNEQFF. CDR3 coding DNA: TGCAGTGCTCGTACCCGGGACAGAGACTACAATGAGCAGTTCTTC.

The genes are TRBV19 and TRBJ2-2, with D possibly being TRBD2 (6 bases). V lost 6 bases to trimming and J lost 5 bases, with 13 bases between them. The germline V gene encodes CDR1 LNHDA and CDR2 SQIVND (reference sequence). This CDR3 region has 14 residues. The CDR3 protein is CASRPAGGTGELFF. In nucleotides, the CDR3 is TGTGCCAGTAGGCCCGCCGGGGGTACCGGGGAGCTGTTTTTT.

About this clonotype: Its ends do not fully match the called genes, so a read error is possible. The genes are TRBV11-1 and TRBJ2-4, with TRBD2 matching 9 bases. CDR1 and CDR2 from the germline V gene are SGHAT and FQDESV (reference sequence). CDR3 length: 17 amino acids. The CDR3 reads CANSFPGSSGTKNIQYF. In DNA form, the CDR3 reads TGTGCCAACAGCTTCCCGGGGTCTAGCGGGACCAAAAACATTCAGTACTTC.